This T cell receptor beta chain is drawn from a study of T cell changes during pregnancy in multiple sclerosis. There are 15 residues in the CDR3. Germline CDR1 SGHTA, CDR2 FQGNSA. Trimming stripped 3 bases from V and 0 bases from J, with 8 bases between. The table came from immunoSEQ multiplex PCR; TCRdb's copy has only in-frame clones and leaves some out. The table includes 75,000 to 85,000 clones, around 93% detected once. The chain joins TRBV7-2 to TRBJ2-2; D gene unclear. The starting material was peripheral blood, obtained in the second trimester of pregnancy. This sequence originates from a female donor with multiple sclerosis, enrolled in a pregnancy study. The CDR3 is CASSFIATNTGELFF. DNA for the CDR3: TGTGCCAGCAGCTTTATAGCAACGAACACCGGGGAGCTGTTTTTT. Together with reference TRBV7-2 and TRBJ2-2, the CDR3 gives the full variable domain: GAGVSQSPSNKVTEKGKDVELRCDPISGHTALYWYRQSLGQGLEFLIYFQGNSAPDKSGLPSDRFSAERTGGSVSTLTIQRTQQEDSAVYLCASSFIATNTGELFFGEGSRLTVL.